The present T cell receptor beta chain was sequenced within a study of T-cell memory formation after mild COVID-19. Barcoded TCR alpha and TCR beta cDNA libraries with UMIs came from 5'RACE using constant-segment primers. A single record per CDR3 protein comes from TCRdb applying MiXCR to the 5' RACE reads. The data show about 340,000 distinct CDR3 sequences, roughly 21% seen once. Findings and caveats of the study: Second-wave clones with a day 37 peak had unconfirmed SARS-CoV-2 specificity. There were some responding clones in pre-infection memory, which suggested that cross-reactive memory had joined.

The CDR3 is 13 residues long. Per germline, CDR1 SGHTA and CDR2 FQGTGA. Trimming left V 4 bases short and J 5 bases short, with 11 bases between. This clonotype was observed a few times. The antigen is unknown. Sequencing was performed on PBMCs or a T cell subset sorted from them (not recorded which). The J gene is TRBJ2-5, the V gene TRBV7-3, with D perhaps TRBD2 (5 bases). This receptor was identified in an adult woman who had mild COVID-19 (a few samples of this study predate the infection). Cell type and time point are not known. The CDR3 protein is CASSSRPGETQYF. The CDR3, as DNA: TGTGCCAGCAGCTCCCGTCCGGGGGAGACCCAGTACTTC.